This T cell receptor (beta chain) is from a study of shared clonotypes between healthy human individuals. General study results and limits: It was anticipated that sequencing depth would influence how many clonotypes donors shared.

At the deep level, the assay was run. Sorted-subset replicate PCRs used 200 ng of genomic DNA. This amount corresponded to 25,000 to 30,000 T cell genomes. This table comes from immunoSEQ multiplex PCR, and its TCRdb copy is limited to in-frame clones, with some not included. The sample yields roughly 2.2 million clones, over 85% seen once. Donors included only healthy HIV-negative adults lacking recent acute infections or vaccinations. This CDR3 comprises 17 residues. Trimming cost V 4 bases and J 3 bases; bases outside gene matches: 13. Per germline, CDR1 SGHTA and CDR2 FQGNSA. In regard to this clone: The antigen remains unidentified.

The chain links TRBV7-2 to TRBJ2-3; 7 positions match TRBD2. Material for sequencing was naive CD4+ T cells from PBMCs. Described subset: CD45RA+ positively selected. This receptor was taken from a young man in good health. Some clones in this sample may be carry-over from other donors' samples. Here the CDR3 DNA reads TGTGCCAGCAGCTCGAAGATTGCAGCGGGGCAAACAGATACGCAGTATTTT. This sequence encodes CASSSKIAAGQTDTQYF.